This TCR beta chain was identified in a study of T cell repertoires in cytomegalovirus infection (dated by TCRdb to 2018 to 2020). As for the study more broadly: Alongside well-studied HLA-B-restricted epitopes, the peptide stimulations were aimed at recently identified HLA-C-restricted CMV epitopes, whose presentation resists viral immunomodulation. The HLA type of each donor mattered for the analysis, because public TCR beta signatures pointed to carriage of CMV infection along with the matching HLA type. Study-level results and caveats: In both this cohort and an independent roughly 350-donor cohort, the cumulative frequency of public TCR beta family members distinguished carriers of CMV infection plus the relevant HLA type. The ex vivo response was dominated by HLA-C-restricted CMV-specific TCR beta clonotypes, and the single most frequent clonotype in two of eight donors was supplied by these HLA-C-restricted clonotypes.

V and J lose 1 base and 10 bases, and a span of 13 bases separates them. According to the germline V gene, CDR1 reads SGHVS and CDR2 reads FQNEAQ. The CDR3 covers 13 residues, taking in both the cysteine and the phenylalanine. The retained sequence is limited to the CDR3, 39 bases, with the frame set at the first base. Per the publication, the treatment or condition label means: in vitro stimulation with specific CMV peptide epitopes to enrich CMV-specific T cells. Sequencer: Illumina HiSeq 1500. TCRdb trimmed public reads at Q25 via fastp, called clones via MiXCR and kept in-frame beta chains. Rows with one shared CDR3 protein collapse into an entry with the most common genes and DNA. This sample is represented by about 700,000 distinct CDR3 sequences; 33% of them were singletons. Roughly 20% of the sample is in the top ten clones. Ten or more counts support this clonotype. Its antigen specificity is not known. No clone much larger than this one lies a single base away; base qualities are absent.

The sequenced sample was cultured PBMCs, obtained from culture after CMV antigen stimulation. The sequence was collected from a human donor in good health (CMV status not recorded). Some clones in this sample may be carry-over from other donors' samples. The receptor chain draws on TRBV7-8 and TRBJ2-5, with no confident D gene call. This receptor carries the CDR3 CASSLDRNRSQYF. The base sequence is TGTGCCAGCAGCTTAGATAGGAACCGTAGCCAGTACTTC.